Given below is one TCR beta chain in context. The antigen remains unidentified. The data belong to a study of cytomegalovirus exposure and HLA in healthy donors. Turning to the study itself: Falling in the Caucasian-associated ancestry cluster were about 82% of some 400 genotyped donors. Whole-study findings and limits: The study found most TCR sequences rare, yet found some public TCRs in many donors.

The PCR was carried out with 60 Vbeta primers and 13 Jbeta primers. Profiling relied on immunoSEQ multiplex PCR, and the TCRdb table lists in-frame clones only, not all of them. The sample includes roughly 100,000 clones, 70% to 90% seen only once; the top ten take 5.5% to 6.5%. The V and J ends lost 7 bases and 2 bases, in that order; junction bases with no gene match: 10. Germline V gives CDR1 SGHRS, CDR2 YFSETQ. CDR3 length: 16 amino acids. The gene calls are TRBV5-1 and TRBJ2-5; 11 bases map to TRBD1. This TCR was sampled from a young woman in good health and CMV-seropositive. Material: PBMCs. This CDR3 is CASAGGTGGYQETQYF. The CDR3 DNA sequence: TGCGCCAGCGCTGGGGGGACAGGGGGTTATCAAGAGACCCAGTACTTC.